The TCR beta chain described here comes from a study of T cell clonality in common variable immunodeficiency. This clone was recorded many times. Its antigen remains unidentified. From the germline J gene comes the end of the CDR3, since the read stops 3 residues before it. Whole-study findings and limits: Common variable immunodeficiency TCR beta sequences reportedly had fewer deletions and N-nucleotide insertions.

The germline V gene has CDR1 SGHDN and CDR2 FVKESK. This CDR3 region has 14 residues. V was trimmed by 1 base and J by 4 bases, leaving 8 bases between them. Equal genomic DNA amounts from CVID and control samples were sequenced. Some clones are missing from TCRdb's copy, which holds only in-frame ones; the method was immunoSEQ multiplex PCR. This sample has more than 35,000 clones, each found more than once. The sequenced sample consisted of peripheral blood mononuclear cells. This chain uses TRBV14 with TRBJ2-1; no definite D call. The receptor comes from a person between 18 and 70 years old in good health. Partial CDR3 DNA: TGTGCCAGCAGCCAAGTTTCCAGGTACAATGAG. Protein: CASSQVSRYNE. The CDR3 in its entirety is CASSQVSRYNEQFF.